This T cell receptor beta chain was documented in a study of tumor and adjacent non-tumor tissue in lung cancer. The wider study: Patients were aged roughly 30 to 76, approximately 11 men and roughly five women, stage I to III.

No cell sorting was done before RNA was extracted from the tissue. Distant lung tissue was collected more than 3 cm away from the tumor edge. Donors were chemotherapy-naive, newly diagnosed lung cancer surgical patients in China, August–November 2014. Overall study results and limits: Significantly higher TCR diversity was found in tumor than normal lung.

Only a few counts were recorded for this clonotype. Its antigen remains unknown. Just one base apart from a much larger clone, this may be a read error. The library came from three nested PCR rounds adapted from ARM-PCR protocols. TCRdb called the multiplex PCR reads again in MiXCR, with one record for every CDR3 protein. The sample contains approximately 100,000 distinct CDR3 sequences, more than 55% of which appear only once. The origin of this receptor is a man aged 30-40 years with non-small cell lung cancer. Specimen: distant non-tumor lung tissue.

The CDR3 region is CCAREQGRVGEQYF. The CDR3 bases are TGCTGTGCTAGAGAACAGGGGAGGGTTGGCGAGCAGTACTTC. The genes are TRBV20-1 and TRBJ2-7, with D perhaps matching TRBD1 or TRBD2 (7 bases each). The germline V gene encodes CDR1 DFQATT and CDR2 SNEGSKA (reference sequence). There are 14 residues in the CDR3.